Reported below is one T cell receptor beta chain. Its antigen is undetermined. The sample contains more than one DNA sequence encoding this CDR3. This record belongs to a study of shared clonotypes between healthy human individuals. General observations from the study: Relative to their counterparts shared across all four donors, non-shared clonotypes exhibited diminished generation probabilities. Naive subsets tended to show greater estimated richness than memory subsets.

The CDR3 is 15 residues long. The V end was cut by 0 bases, the J end by 0 bases, with 6 bases between. CDR1 is MNHEY and CDR2 is SMNVEV in the germline V gene (reference sequence). The repertoire was sequenced with immunoSEQ multiplex PCR; TCRdb's copy has only in-frame clones and lacks some. The profile shows about 2,500,000 clones, roughly nine tenths of them singletons. The clonotype comes from a man aged 18-30 years in good health. The rearrangement links TRBV27 to TRBJ1-5; D unresolved. The source material was naive CD4+ T cells sorted from blood. Indicated subset: CD45RA+ positively selected. The DNA of the CDR3 is TGTGCCAGCAGTTTATCGACTACTAGCAATCAGCCCCAGCATTTT. It codes for CASSLSTTSNQPQHF.